The sequence of this T cell receptor beta chain was determined in a study of tissue T cells after allogeneic stem cell transplantation. The table came from immunoSEQ multiplex PCR; TCRdb's copy has only in-frame clones and leaves some out. The data show around 8,000 clones, approximately 46% seen once. Comment on this clone: Its antigen is as yet unknown. Each gene name is a mouse one. The sequence runs out 1 residue before the end of the CDR3; the remainder is reconstructed from the germline J gene.

Stated time point: mouse harvest day 7 after allogeneic transplant. Mouse grafts combined 10^7 T-cell-depleted bone marrow cells with 10^6 splenic CD5+ T cells. This mouse GVHD model was MHC-mismatched B6 to BALB/c, profiled day 7 or 14. Notes on the study in general: In patients and mice, blood and spleen missed much of tissue repertoire. This small cohort was clinically heterogeneous, and sampling depth was a limitation.

The CDR3 is 14 amino acids. Trimming removed 6 bases from V and 5 bases from J, with 13 bases in between. Germline V CDR1 and CDR2: KGHPV, FQNQEV (reference sequence). The receptor was isolated from a female BALB/c mouse given C57BL/6 T cells with graft-versus-host disease after an allogeneic hematopoietic cell transplant. The genes are TRBV26 and TRBJ2-2; D perhaps matches TRBD1 (6 bases). The specimen sequenced was gut tissue. The chain's CDR3 is CASSLQGGTGQLYF. The CDR3 bases that were read are TGTGCCAGCAGCCTACAGGGAGGGACCGGGCAGCTCTAC.